A selection of T cell receptor beta chains follows, all from one sample in a study of response to subunit inactivated influenza vaccine. TCRdb recomputed calls from the RT-PCR reads with MiXCR, one row per CDR3 protein. The sample lists about 170,000 distinct CDR3 sequences; around 11% were seen once. Sequenced material: CD8+ T cells sorted from PBMCs, taken around 25 months after vaccination. The source of these receptors is a man aged 50 to 75 who received an inactivated influenza vaccine. The CDR3 runs from the conserved cysteine through the conserved F or W. The D gene is left open where the match is weak. Expanded clones get a size class; other rows say once, few or many, or leave the size out.

many . TRBJ2-2 TRBV5-1 CASSSFDRPGELFF TGCGCCAGCAGCTCCTTCGACCGGCCGGGGGAGCTGTTTTTT
few TRBD1 TRBJ1-2 TRBV20-1 CSASSYRPGTGSGYGYTF TGCAGTGCTAGTTCCTACCGTCCCGGGACAGGGTCCGGCTATGGCTACACCTTC
few TRBD2 TRBJ2-3 TRBV12-3/TRBV12-4 CASSSLAGPDTQYF TGTGCCAGCAGTTCACTAGCGGGCCCAGATACGCAGTATTTT
few . TRBJ2-3 TRBV20-1 CSARDLLADTQYF TGCAGTGCTAGAGATCTTTTGGCAGATACGCAGTATTTT
few TRBD2 TRBJ2-7 TRBV3-1 CASSQDAAVELAGGPTYEQYF TGTGCCAGCAGCCAAGATGCCGCCGTGGAACTAGCGGGGGGGCCTACCTACGAGCAGTACTTC
few . TRBJ2-7 TRBV4-1 CASSQNPLRSIAWEQYF TGCGCCAGCAGCCAAAATCCTCTAAGGTCGATCGCTTGGGAGCAGTACTTC
. . TRBJ1-1 TRBV7-2 CASSLASHRNTEAFF TGTGCCAGCAGCTTAGCTTCCCACAGAAACACTGAAGCTTTCTTT
. . TRBJ1-5 TRBV6-1 CASRPIGGQPQHF TGTGCCAGCAGACCGATCGGGGGGCAGCCCCAGCATTTT
. TRBD2 TRBJ2-3 TRBV20-1 CSATDSLAGFTDTQYF TGCAGTGCTACAGACTCTCTAGCGGGGTTCACAGATACGCAGTATTTT
few . TRBJ2-1 TRBV6-4 CASSDGPISYNEQFF TGTGCCAGCAGTGATGGCCCTATCTCCTACAATGAGCAGTTCTTC
few . TRBJ2-7 TRBV12-3/TRBV12-4 CASSSTGQAYEQYF TGTGCCAGCAGTTCAACAGGGCAGGCCTACGAGCAGTACTTC
few . TRBJ2-5 TRBV6-5 CASSYFRGVRETQYF TGTGCCAGCAGTTACTTCAGGGGAGTTCGGGAGACCCAGTACTTC
few TRBD1 TRBJ2-5 TRBV6-5 CASSYLRGSGSMETQYF TGTGCCAGCAGTTATCTCAGGGGGTCTGGTTCGATGGAGACCCAGTACTTC
. . TRBJ2-7 TRBV10-3 CAISDLGPYEQYF TGTGCCATCAGTGACCTTGGCCCCTACGAGCAGTACTTC
. . TRBJ1-1 TRBV11-2 CASSLAGFPEAFF TGTGCCAGCAGCTTAGCTGGGTTTCCTGAAGCTTTCTTT
few . TRBJ2-7 TRBV7-9 CASSLGDISYEQYF TGTGCCAGCAGCTTGGGAGACATATCCTACGAGCAGTACTTC
many . TRBJ2-3 TRBV25-1 CASGSPSGTSTDTQYF TGTGCCAGCGGATCCCCCTCCGGGACCAGCACAGATACGCAGTATTTT
. . TRBJ1-2 TRBV12-3/TRBV12-4 CASSLGPSKYGYTF TGTGCCAGCAGTCTAGGACCGTCGAAGTATGGCTACACCTTC
few . TRBJ2-5 TRBV4-1 CASSQARQETQYF TGCGCCAGCAGCCAGGCTAGACAAGAGACCCAGTACTTC
. . TRBJ2-1 TRBV7-3 CASSLTPAAYNEQFF TGTGCCAGCAGCTTAACACCAGCGGCCTACAATGAGCAGTTCTTC
. . TRBJ1-1 TRBV12-3/TRBV12-4 CASSLVPWNTEAFF TGTGCCAGCAGTCTGGTGCCTTGGAACACTGAAGCTTTCTTT
. . TRBJ2-6 TRBV28 CASSLSPGANVLTF TGTGCCAGCAGTTTATCCCCTGGGGCCAACGTCCTGACTTTC
. . TRBJ1-2 TRBV20-1 CSARKFRDNYGYTF TGCAGTGCTAGAAAATTCAGGGATAACTATGGCTACACCTTC
few TRBD2 TRBJ2-7 TRBV9 CASSVDREEEQYF TGTGCCAGCAGCGTAGATCGGGAGGAAGAGCAGTACTTC
few . TRBJ2-1 TRBV20-1 CSARDADQSSYNEQFF TGCAGTGCTAGAGACGCGGACCAGAGCTCCTACAATGAGCAGTTCTTC
. . TRBJ2-5 TRBV5-6 CASSFLIQETQYF TGTGCCAGCAGCTTTTTGATCCAAGAGACCCAGTACTTC
few . TRBJ1-6 TRBV12-3/TRBV12-4 CASSGWNSPLHF TGTGCCAGCTCGGGCTGGAATTCACCCCTCCACTTT
few TRBD1 TRBJ1-1 TRBV2 CASREPGQGMNTEAFF TGTGCCAGCAGAGAACCGGGACAGGGGATGAACACTGAAGCTTTCTTT
few TRBD1 TRBJ1-1 TRBV4-3 CASSQDVGTVNTEAFF TGCGCCAGCAGCCAAGATGTCGGGACAGTGAACACTGAAGCTTTCTTT
many . TRBJ1-3 TRBV5-6 CASRPAGIGNTIYF TGTGCCAGCAGACCTGCAGGGATCGGAAACACCATATATTTT
few TRBD1 TRBJ1-5 TRBV7-3 CASSLWDSDQPQHF TGTGCCAGCAGCTTGTGGGACAGTGATCAGCCCCAGCATTTT
. . TRBJ2-1 TRBV19 CATKWGLGTNEQFF TGTGCCACCAAGTGGGGACTGGGAACCAATGAGCAGTTCTTC
few TRBD2 TRBJ2-3 TRBV24-1 CATSDPEWVTSGASDTQYF TGTGCCACCAGTGATCCCGAGTGGGTAACTAGCGGAGCCTCAGATACGCAGTATTTT
few TRBD1 TRBJ2-7 TRBV3-1 CASSQDRAGEEQYF TGTGCCAGCAGCCAGGACAGGGCCGGAGAAGAGCAGTACTTC
. . TRBJ2-1 TRBV6-4 CASSEFSDEQFF TGTGCCAGCAGTGAATTTTCCGATGAGCAGTTCTTC
few . TRBJ1-2 TRBV5-6 CASSLGQLIYGYTF TGTGCCAGCAGCTTGGGACAGCTAATCTATGGCTACACCTTC
many . TRBJ2-7 TRBV29-1 CSVEIFNSAGREQYF TGCAGCGTTGAAATCTTCAATAGCGCGGGGAGGGAGCAGTACTTC
few . TRBJ2-1 TRBV4-3 CASSQTEGSYAEQFF TGCGCCAGCAGCCAAACAGAGGGTAGCTACGCTGAGCAGTTCTTC
. . TRBJ2-3 TRBV6-5 CASSYGSSTDTQYF TGTGCCAGCAGTTACGGGTCCAGCACAGATACGCAGTATTTT
. TRBD1 TRBJ2-7 TRBV29-1 CSVGTRDRGTYEQYF TGCAGCGTTGGTACCCGGGACAGGGGCACCTACGAGCAGTACTTC
few . TRBJ2-5 TRBV7-9 CASRPRDSGRRETQYF TGTGCCAGCAGGCCTCGGGATTCGGGGCGCCGGGAGACCCAGTACTTC
many . TRBJ2-2 TRBV27 CASSFTGLEYTGELFF TGTGCCAGCAGTTTTACGGGACTGGAATACACCGGGGAGCTGTTTTTT
many . TRBJ2-5 TRBV11-1 CASRGETQYF TGTGCCAGCAGAGGAGAGACCCAGTACTTC
many TRBD2 TRBJ2-5 TRBV24-1 CATSPGGSKETQYF TGTGCCACCAGTCCGGGGGGGAGCAAAGAGACCCAGTACTTC
. . TRBJ1-4 TRBV11-2 CASSPSGGAGEKLFF TGTGCCAGCAGCCCCAGTGGGGGCGCCGGAGAAAAACTGTTTTTT
few . TRBJ2-7 TRBV20-1 CSAANLDSYEQYF TGCAGTGCCGCGAACTTGGACAGCTACGAGCAGTACTTC
. . TRBJ2-5 TRBV5-1 CASSLVFGEETQYF TGCGCCAGCAGCTTGGTCTTTGGTGAAGAGACCCAGTACTTC
few . TRBJ1-2 TRBV4-3 CASSQAQGHTSGYTF TGCGCCAGCAGCCAAGCCCAAGGGCACACCAGCGGCTACACCTTC
once TRBD1 TRBJ1-1 TRBV30 CAWSRTGIGTEAFF TGTGCCTGGAGTAGGACAGGGATAGGCACTGAAGCTTTCTTT
. . TRBJ2-3 TRBV9 CASSVVAGGAADTQYF TGTGCCAGCAGCGTAGTGGCGGGTGGGGCCGCAGATACGCAGTATTTT
few TRBD1 TRBJ1-4 TRBV20-1 CSARQGSEKLFF TGCAGTGCTCGACAGGGGAGCGAAAAACTGTTTTTT
. . TRBJ2-7 TRBV7-9 CASSLGGAEQYF TGTGCCAGCAGCTTGGGCGGCGCGGAGCAGTACTTC
few . TRBJ2-7 TRBV5-1 CASSLAGAGEKQYF TGCGCCAGCAGCTTGGCCGGGGCAGGGGAAAAGCAGTACTTC